What follows are 24 T cell receptor beta chains derived from one specimen sequenced in a study of blood T cell repertoires in COVID-19. The assay was immunoSEQ multiplex PCR, and TCRdb's table has in-frame clones only and misses some. The profile covers fewer than 65,000 clones, with roughly nine tenths appearing a single time and almost 4% taken by the ten largest. Specimen: peripheral blood. The receptors were sampled from a human donor in a cohort sampled during active COVID-19.

V and J are TRBV2 and TRBJ2-2; a weak D match, TRBD2 (6 bases). The CDR3 sequence is 15 residues long. V dropped 6 bases and J dropped 4 bases, with 15 bases sitting between them. CDR1 SNHLY and CDR2 FYNNEI come from the germline V gene. CDR3 sequence: CASREVAGSTGELFF. The CDR3 nucleotides are TGTGCCAGCAGGGAGGTGGCGGGAAGCACCGGGGAGCTGTTTTTT.

In DNA form, the CDR3 reads TGCGCCAGCAGTGAGACAAGGGGCGGACAGCCCCAGCATTTT. Translation: CASSETRGGQPQHF. The chain joins TRBV10-1 to TRBJ1-5; tentative D call: TRBD1 (5 bases). This CDR3 has 14 residues. Deletions cut 2 bases from V and 7 bases from J, with 12 bases between. CDR1 is WNHNN, CDR2 SYGVQD, per germline (reference sequence).

This clone has just one count. The chain links TRBV29-1 to TRBJ2-3; TRBD1 matches at 7 bases. Per the germline V gene, CDR1 is SQVTM and CDR2 is ANQGSEA. The CDR3 totals 12 residues. V dropped 8 bases and J dropped 6; count of bases not matched to a gene: 8. CDR3 nucleotides: TGCAGCATAATGATCAGGGGGGATACGCAGTATTTT. This sequence encodes CSIMIRGDTQYF.

This sequence joins TRBV3-1 (or the pseudogene TRBV3-2) and TRBJ1-1, with 7 positions matching TRBD1. CDR1 LGHDT and CDR2 YNNKEL come from the germline V gene (reference sequence). The CDR3 contains 16 residues. Losses at the gene ends were 4 bases for V and 1 base for J; bases not matched to a gene: 9. CDR3 loop: CASSPSDRAQNTEAFF. CDR3 coding DNA: TGTGCCAGCAGCCCGTCCGACAGGGCTCAGAACACTGAAGCTTTCTTT.

The chain is built from TRBV25-1 and TRBJ1-2; no clear D gene. Germline V gene sequence: CDR1 MGHDK, CDR2 SYGVNS. The CDR3 has 18 residues. V was clipped by 3 bases and J by 6 bases, with 26 bases between them. The CDR3 nucleotides are TGTGCCAGCAGTGATACGGGGTTTTATCGAGGCAACCACCATGGCTACACCTTC. This sequence encodes CASSDTGFYRGNHHGYTF.

The chain links TRBV9 to TRBJ2-5, with a possible D match to TRBD2 (5 bases). The CDR3 covers 14 residues. V was trimmed by 0 bases and J by 4 bases, leaving 10 bases between them. Germline V gene data show CDR1 as SGDLS and CDR2 as YYNGEE. The CDR3 sequence is CASSVDLGRETQYF. For the CDR3, the DNA is TGTGCCAGCAGCGTAGATCTAGGGAGAGAGACCCAGTACTTC.

This clone has just one count. This rearrangement joins TRBV25-1 to TRBJ2-7, with D hard to call. V lost 5 bases, J lost 6 bases, and 11 bases lay in between. There are 12 residues in the CDR3. Germline V gives CDR1 MGHDK, CDR2 SYGVNS. The CDR3 loop is CASSLADPEQYV. The CDR3 DNA is TGTGCCAGCAGTTTAGCCGACCCCGAGCAGTACGTC.

The chain couples TRBV4-1 to TRBJ2-1; D is possibly TRBD2 (6 bases). The CDR3 runs 18 residues. Germline assignment: CDR1 MGHRA and CDR2 YSYEKL. V was trimmed by 5 bases and J by 0 bases, leaving 20 bases between them. The CDR3, as DNA: TGCGCCAGCAGCTACGACCAACAGAGGACTACCTCCTACAATGAGCAGTTCTTC. Translating it yields CASSYDQQRTTSYNEQFF.

V usage is TRBV24-1 and J usage is TRBJ2-6, with D possibly being TRBD1 (6 bases). The CDR3 sequence is 16 residues long. CDR1 is KGHDR and CDR2 is SFDVKD in the germline V gene. The germline V and J ends were trimmed by 1 base and 2 bases, with 8 bases remaining between them. The CDR3 protein is CATSDFKGAGANVLTF. Here the CDR3 DNA reads TGTGCCACCAGTGATTTTAAGGGGGCTGGGGCCAACGTCCTGACTTTC.

The CDR3: CASSSGQGAGDTQYF. CDR3 in DNA: TGTGCCAGCAGCTCTGGACAGGGGGCAGGAGATACGCAGTATTTT. The rearrangement links TRBV11-2 to TRBJ2-3, with 11 bases that match TRBD1. Germline CDR1 is SGHAT and CDR2 is FQNNGV. Trimming cost V 4 bases and J 5 bases; bases outside gene matches: 5. CDR3 size: 15 residues.

This chain uses TRBV3-1 (or the pseudogene TRBV3-2) with TRBJ1-2, with D possibly TRBD1 on 6 matching bases. Per the germline V gene, CDR1 is LGHDT and CDR2 is YNNKEL (reference sequence). The germline V and J ends were trimmed by 6 bases and 6 bases, with 23 bases remaining between them. The CDR3 is 16 amino acids. The DNA of the CDR3 is TGTGCCAGCAGTCGCACGCCCCTCGGGGGGGGCCATGGCTACACCTTC. This gives the protein CASSRTPLGGGHGYTF.

Only a few counts were recorded for this clone. The J gene is TRBJ2-7, the V gene TRBV12-3 or TRBV12-4, with D uncertain. V lost 7 bases, J lost 6 bases, and 13 bases lay in between. This CDR3 is built from 12 residues. CDR3 nucleotide sequence: TGTGCCAGCACCTCAGTTGTTGGCGAGCAGTACTTC. Translating gives CASTSVVGEQYF.

The gene calls are TRBV6-5 and TRBJ1-6; possible D gene TRBD1, 5 bases. Germline lookup yields CDR1 MNHEY and CDR2 SVGAGI. The CDR3 has 15 amino acids. V lost 6 bases and J lost 7, with 16 bases in between. DNA of the CDR3: TGTGCCAGCAGCATCGCAGGGATATCGAATTCACCCCTCCACTTT. It translates to CASSIAGISNSPLHF.

The chain carries TRBV4-1 and TRBJ2-2, with TRBD1 matching over 7 bases. The CDR3 runs to 15 residues. V was pared by 5 bases and J by 1 base, with 4 bases of the junction left unmatched. CDR1 is MGHRA, CDR2 YSYEKL, per germline. CDR3 protein: CASSATGLNTGELFF. CDR3 bases: TGCGCCAGCAGCGCGACAGGGCTGAACACCGGGGAGCTGTTTTTT.

This sequence joins TRBV6-5 and TRBJ1-2; unclear D gene. The CDR3 is 13 residues long. Germline-derived CDR1 and CDR2 are MNHEY and SVGAGI. V was cut by 2 bases and J by 3 bases, with 7 bases left in between. CDR3 sequence reads: CASSYAGDYGYTF. DNA for the CDR3: TGTGCCAGCAGTTACGCGGGTGACTATGGCTACACCTTC.

This sequence joins TRBV9 and TRBJ1-1; TRBD1 matches at 7 bases. Germline V CDR1 and CDR2: SGDLS, YYNGEE. Unmatched junction bases numbered 7, after V lost 0 bases and J lost 2 bases. The CDR3 has 16 amino acids. CDR3 in amino acids: CASSVEGQTINTEAFF. The CDR3 coding sequence is TGTGCCAGCAGCGTAGAGGGACAGACTATAAACACTGAAGCTTTCTTT.

The genes are TRBV7-6 and TRBJ1-2; 7 bases map to TRBD1. Trimming removed 7 bases from V and 2 bases from J; junction bases left unmatched: 10. There are 15 residues in the CDR3. Looked up from germline, CDR1 is SGHVS and CDR2 is FNYEAQ. This CDR3 is CASTPSPRGNYGYTF. The DNA of the CDR3 is TGTGCCAGCACCCCATCTCCCAGGGGGAACTATGGCTACACCTTC.

This chain joins TRBV11-3 and TRBJ1-4; weak D call: TRBD1 (5 bases). The V gene lost 5 bases and the J gene lost 8 bases, with 18 bases spanning the gap. There are 15 residues in the CDR3. Germline loops: CDR1 SGHNT, CDR2 YENEEA. This CDR3 reads CASSRRRGSEEKLFF. The CDR3 nucleotides are TGTGCCAGCAGCCGCCGACGGGGGAGCGAGGAAAAACTGTTTTTT.

The chain carries TRBV6-6 and TRBJ1-6; TRBD1 agrees at 9 bases. Trimming took 6 bases from V and 9 from J; bases not matched to a gene: 9. The CDR3 contains 15 residues. From germline, CDR1 is MNHNY and CDR2 SVGAGI (reference sequence). In nucleotides, the CDR3 is TGTGCCAGCAGGGGAAGGGACAGGGATACTTCACCCCTCCACTTT. Residues: CASRGRDRDTSPLHF.

This chain joins TRBV27 and TRBJ1-1, with D possibly being TRBD1 (6 bases). The CDR3 length is 13 residues. Germline V gene data show CDR1 as MNHEY and CDR2 as SMNVEV (reference sequence). The V gene lost 6 bases and the J gene lost 5 bases, with 13 bases spanning the gap. The CDR3 coding sequence is TGTGCCAGCAGCCGGGGGGGCGTGACTGAAGCTTTCTTT. Its translation: CASSRGGVTEAFF.

Written as DNA, the CDR3 is TGTGCCAGCAGCTTAGACTTCCTACAGGGGCAAGCTTTCTTT. Amino acids: CASSLDFLQGQAFF. This chain links TRBV11-2 with TRBJ1-1, with 7 bases fitting TRBD1. Germline V lookup: CDR1 SGHAT, CDR2 FQNNGV. The CDR3 is 14 residues long. After removal of 0 bases from V and 9 bases from J, the junction contained 7 bases not matched to a gene. The variable domain in full, with the rest retrieved from reference TRBV11-2 and TRBJ1-1, is EAGVAQSPRYKIIEKRQSVAFWCNPISGHATLYWYQQILGQGPKLLIQFQNNGVVDDSQLPKDRFSAERLKGVDSTLKIQPAKLEDSAVYLCASSLDFLQGQAFFGQGTRLTVV.

V is TRBV2 and J is TRBJ2-3, with a weak D call TRBD2 (6 bases). The CDR3 is 14 amino acids. V dropped 6 bases and J dropped 0 bases, with 10 bases sitting between them. Germline CDR1 and CDR2: SNHLY and FYNNEI. The CDR3 DNA is TGTGCCAGCAGGCGGGGAACTAGCACAGATACGCAGTATTTT. Protein sequence: CASRRGTSTDTQYF.

V is TRBV5-1 and J is TRBJ2-3; possible D gene TRBD1, 5 bases. CDR1 and CDR2 from the germline V gene are SGHRS and YFSETQ. This CDR3 region has 15 residues. The V end lost 0 bases, the J end lost 7 bases, and 15 bases lay between the germline ends. DNA for the CDR3: TGCGCCAGCAGCTTGGGGTGGGGCAGTATGAATACGCAGTATTTT. Its protein product is CASSLGWGSMNTQYF.

The chain links TRBV10-3 to TRBJ1-1; D gene ambiguous. Trimming removed 4 bases at V and 3 bases at J, with 6 bases between. Germline lookup yields CDR1 ENHRY and CDR2 SYGVKD. The CDR3 extends over 12 amino acids. CDR3 bases: TGTGCCATCAGTGGGCGGGACACTGAAGCTTTCTTT. It encodes CAISGRDTEAFF.